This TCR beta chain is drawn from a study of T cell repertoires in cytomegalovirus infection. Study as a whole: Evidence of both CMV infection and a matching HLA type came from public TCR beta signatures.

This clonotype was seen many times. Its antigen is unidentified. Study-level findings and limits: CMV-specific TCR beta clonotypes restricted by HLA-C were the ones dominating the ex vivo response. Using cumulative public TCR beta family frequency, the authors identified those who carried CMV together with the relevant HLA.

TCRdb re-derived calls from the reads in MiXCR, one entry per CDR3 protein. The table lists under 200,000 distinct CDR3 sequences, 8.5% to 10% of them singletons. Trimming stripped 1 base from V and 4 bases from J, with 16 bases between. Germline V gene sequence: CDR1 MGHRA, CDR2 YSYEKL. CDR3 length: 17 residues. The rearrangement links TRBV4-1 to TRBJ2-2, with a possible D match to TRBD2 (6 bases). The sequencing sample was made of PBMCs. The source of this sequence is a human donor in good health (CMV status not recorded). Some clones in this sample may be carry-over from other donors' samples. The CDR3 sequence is CASSQAPRGTVTGELFF. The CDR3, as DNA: TGCGCCAGCAGCCAAGCCCCCCGGGGGACGGTCACCGGGGAGCTGTTTTTT.